The clone carrying this T cell receptor beta chain was observed many times. Its antigen remains unknown. This sample was included in a study of T cell repertoires in cytomegalovirus infection. Overall study context: Matching HLA type and CMV infection were both indicated by public TCR beta signatures. Overall study findings and caveats: CMV carriers having the relevant HLA were flagged by cumulative public TCR beta family frequency.

Trimming cost V 3 bases and J 3 bases, with 13 bases left between them. The CDR3 has 14 residues. Germline values: CDR1 SGDLS, CDR2 YYNGEE. TCRdb redid the calling of the reads with MiXCR, one entry per CDR3 protein. Of nearly 450,000 distinct CDR3 sequences listed, approximately 32% are singletons. The chain recombines TRBV9 with TRBJ2-7; D possibly uses TRBD1 or TRBD2 (5 bases each). Sequenced sample: PBMCs. The receptor comes from a human donor in good health (CMV status not recorded). Some clones in this sample may be carry-over from other donors' samples. The CDR3 region has the DNA TGTGCCAGCAGCGCCCGGGACGGATACTACGAGCAGTACTTC. This sequence encodes CASSARDGYYEQYF.